One T cell receptor beta chain is described in this entry. Isolated RNA was reverse transcribed into cDNA used as the sequencing template. The protocol was immunoSEQ multiplex PCR, while the TCRdb copy is restricted to in-frame clones and leaves out a portion. The data hold 100,000 to 150,000 clones, with about 46% observed a single time. This record comes from a study of CD8+ T cells in alopecia areata. In germline, CDR1 is SEHNR, CDR2 FQNEAQ (reference sequence). This CDR3 is 15 amino acids long. V gave up 1 base and J gave up 6 bases; unmatched junction bases: 4. The clonotype comes from a human donor with alopecia areata. The V call is TRBV7-9, the J call TRBJ2-1, with TRBD2 identical over 9 bases. The sequenced sample was NKG2D-low CD8+ T cells sorted from blood. The CDR3 sequence: CASSLGSGRINEQFF. The CDR3 DNA reads as TGTGCCAGCAGCTTAGGTAGCGGGAGAATCAATGAGCAGTTCTTC.